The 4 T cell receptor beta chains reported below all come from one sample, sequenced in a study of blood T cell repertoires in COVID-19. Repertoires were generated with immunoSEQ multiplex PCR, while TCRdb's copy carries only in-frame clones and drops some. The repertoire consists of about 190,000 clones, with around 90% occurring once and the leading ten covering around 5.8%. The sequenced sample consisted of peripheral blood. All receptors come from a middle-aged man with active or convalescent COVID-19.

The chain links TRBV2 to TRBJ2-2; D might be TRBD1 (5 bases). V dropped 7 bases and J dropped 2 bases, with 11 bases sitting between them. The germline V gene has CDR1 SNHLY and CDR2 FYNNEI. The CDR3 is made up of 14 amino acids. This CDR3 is CASMAGQNTGELFF. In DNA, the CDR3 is TGTGCCAGCATGGCAGGGCAAAACACCGGGGAGCTGTTTTTT.

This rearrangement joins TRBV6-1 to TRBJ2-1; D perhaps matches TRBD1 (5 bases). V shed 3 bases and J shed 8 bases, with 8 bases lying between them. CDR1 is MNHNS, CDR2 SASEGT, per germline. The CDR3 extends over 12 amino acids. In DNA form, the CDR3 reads TGTGCCAGCAGTGACAGGGTGGATGAGCAGTTCTTC. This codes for CASSDRVDEQFF.

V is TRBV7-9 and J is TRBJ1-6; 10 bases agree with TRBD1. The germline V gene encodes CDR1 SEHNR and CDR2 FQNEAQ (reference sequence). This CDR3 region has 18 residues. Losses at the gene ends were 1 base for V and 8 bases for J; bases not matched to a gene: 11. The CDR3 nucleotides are TGTGCCAGCAGCTTAGTTATGGACAGGGGGAATGTATATTCACCCCTCCACTTT. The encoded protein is CASSLVMDRGNVYSPLHF.

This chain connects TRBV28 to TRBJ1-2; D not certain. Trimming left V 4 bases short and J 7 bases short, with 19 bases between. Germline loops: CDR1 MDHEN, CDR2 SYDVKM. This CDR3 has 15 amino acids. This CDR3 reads CASSSSIQPYFGYTF. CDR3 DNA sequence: TGTGCCAGCAGTTCAAGCATACAGCCCTATTTTGGCTACACCTTC.